The 7 T cell receptor beta chains below come from one sample, sequenced in a study of T cell repertoires in cytomegalovirus infection. Each CDR3 protein gets one entry after TCRdb re-called the reads with MiXCR. The profile shows about 260,000 distinct CDR3 sequences, roughly 15% of them singletons. The specimen was PBMCs. The origin of the receptors is a human donor in good health (CMV status not recorded). Some clones in this sample may be carry-over from other donors' samples.

At least ten counts were recorded for this clonotype. The chain employs TRBV7-8 and TRBJ1-4; 9 bases fit TRBD1. Germline loops: CDR1 SGHVS, CDR2 FQNEAQ. Trimming removed 5 bases from V and 8 bases from J; junction bases left unmatched: 9. The CDR3 runs to 15 residues. CDR3 sequence reads: CASSDRDRALEKLFF. As DNA, the CDR3 is TGTGCCAGCAGCGATCGGGACAGGGCCTTAGAAAAACTGTTTTTT.

This clonotype was counted many times. The chain links TRBV6-1 to TRBJ2-5, with D hard to call. Germline CDR1 and CDR2: MNHNS and SASEGT. Trimming took off 7 bases at V and 4 bases at J, with 16 bases between the two ends. The CDR3 loop spans 14 amino acids. The CDR3 DNA reads as TGTGCCAGCAACATCCCGGCCAGCTCAGAGACCCAGTACTTC. It encodes CASNIPASSETQYF.

V usage is TRBV19 and J usage is TRBJ2-7; the D gene is possibly TRBD2 (6 bases). This CDR3 region has 16 residues. Trimming removed 9 bases from V and 0 bases from J, with 21 bases in between. Germline CDR1 is LNHDA and CDR2 is SQIVND (reference sequence). CDR3 loop: CASTTRAGRSSYEQYF. In nucleotides, the CDR3 is TGTGCCAGCACAACCCGGGCGGGACGAAGCTCCTACGAGCAGTACTTC.

V usage is TRBV20-1 and J usage is TRBJ1-1, with D possibly matching TRBD1 (6 bases). Deletions cut 5 bases from V and 0 bases from J, with 13 bases between. Germline-derived CDR1 and CDR2 are DFQATT and SNEGSKA (reference sequence). There are 14 residues in the CDR3. The CDR3 DNA reads TGCAGTGCTGGAAGGGGGTCCGTGAACACTGAAGCTTTCTTT. It is translated as CSAGRGSVNTEAFF.

The chain joins TRBV7-3 to TRBJ2-1; TRBD2 aligns across 14 bases. The V and J ends lost 3 bases and 9 bases, in that order; junction bases with no gene match: 7. The CDR3 runs 16 residues. From germline, CDR1 is SGHTA and CDR2 FQGTGA. The chain's CDR3 is CASSFSRLAGGVEQFF. The CDR3 DNA sequence: TGTGCCAGCAGCTTTAGTAGACTAGCGGGGGGGGTTGAGCAGTTCTTC.

This clonotype was counted between two and nine times. This chain joins TRBV7-2 and TRBJ2-2; D perhaps matches TRBD1 (6 bases). Germline CDR1 and CDR2: SGHTA and FQGNSA. The CDR3 is 14 amino acids. V was cut by 10 bases and J by 1 base, with 13 bases left in between. The CDR3 sequence: CATLGTKNTGELFF. The CDR3 DNA is TGTGCCACTTTGGGGACAAAGAACACCGGGGAGCTGTTTTTT.

The chain carries TRBV29-1 and TRBJ2-1; D remains ambiguous. The CDR3 covers 10 residues. V lost 4 bases to trimming and J lost 5 bases, with 3 bases between them. Germline V lookup: CDR1 SQVTM, CDR2 ANQGSEA. The CDR3 nucleotides read TGCAGCGTTGTAAACAATGAGCAGTTCTTC. Translating it yields CSVVNNEQFF.